The entry below describes one TCR beta chain. The antigen is undetermined. Different DNA sequences within this sample yield the same CDR3. Vbeta (60) and Jbeta (13) primers were used in the PCR. The protocol was immunoSEQ multiplex PCR, while the TCRdb copy is restricted to in-frame clones and leaves out a portion. This table holds approximately 110,000 clones, about 83% found once. CDR3 length: 13 residues. Germline V CDR1 and CDR2: SGHRS, YFSETQ. Trimming took 4 bases from V and 5 from J; bases not matched to a gene: 4. The data are from a study of cytomegalovirus exposure and HLA in healthy donors. Study-wide results and caveats: In a later analysis, parvovirus B19, influenza, CMV and Epstein-Barr virus appeared linked to several top co-occurrence clusters.

The chain joins TRBV5-1 to TRBJ2-5; 8 positions agree with TRBD1. This sequence was found in a female donor in good health and CMV-seropositive. Sequencing input: PBMCs. In DNA form, the CDR3 reads TGCGCCAGCAGCCAGGGGGCGCGGGAGACCCAGTACTTC. It is translated as CASSQGARETQYF.